These T cell receptor beta chains were read from a single sample in a study of T cells in Graves' hyperthyroidism and ophthalmopathy. A single record per CDR3 protein comes from TCRdb applying MiXCR to the multiplex PCR reads. The sample yields fewer than 650,000 distinct CDR3 sequences, 14% seen once. The sequencing sample was made of blood. These receptors were collected from a woman between 40 and 50 years old with Graves' hyperthyroidism. Each CDR3 is given with its conserved first and last residue. The D gene is left open where the match is weak. Size is omitted from some rows. Given values are once, few, many or a class for expanded clones.

TRBD1 | TRBJ1-6 | many | TRBV20-1 | CSARLTGENSPLHF | TGCAGTGCTAGGTTGACAGGGGAGAATTCACCCCTCCACTTT
TRBD1 | TRBJ2-7 | few | TRBV29-1 | CSVETGILYEQYF | TGCAGCGTTGAGACAGGGATCCTCTACGAGCAGTACTTC
NA | TRBJ2-5 | NA | TRBV3-1 | CASSQGSPGQETQYF | TGTGCCAGCAGCCAAGGTTCCCCCGGCCAAGAGACCCAGTACTTC
NA | TRBJ1-1 | once | TRBV20-1 | CSANRGFLNTEAFF | TGCAGTGCTAACCGGGGATTTTTGAACACTGAAGCTTTCTTT
TRBD2 | TRBJ2-5 | many | TRBV7-8 | CASSPHLLSGSETQYF | TGTGCCAGCAGTCCCCACCTATTGAGCGGGAGTGAGACCCAGTACTTC
NA | TRBJ2-4 | many | TRBV12-3/TRBV12-4 | CASSLGQNENIQYF | TGTGCCAGCAGCCTCGGACAGAACGAAAACATTCAGTACTTC
TRBD2 | TRBJ2-7 | many | TRBV27 | CASTTEGVAGGPTHGIEQYF | TGTGCCAGCACCACCGAAGGAGTAGCGGGAGGGCCTACACACGGCATCGAGCAGTACTTC
TRBD1 | TRBJ1-1 | NA | TRBV28 | CASLGGGEHTEAFF | TGTGCCAGCCTGGGAGGGGGCGAGCACACTGAAGCTTTCTTT
TRBD2 | TRBJ2-1 | few | TRBV10-3 | CAIKTASGINNEQFF | TGTGCCATCAAAACCGCTAGCGGGATTAACAATGAGCAGTTCTTC
NA | TRBJ1-1 | many | TRBV20-1 | CSAREDTGSNTEAFF | TGCAGTGCTAGAGAAGACACGGGATCGAACACTGAAGCTTTCTTT
TRBD1 | TRBJ2-3 | many | TRBV2 | CASSEALRDRGLSDTQYF | TGTGCCAGCAGTGAAGCGCTTCGGGACAGGGGATTGTCAGATACGCAGTATTTT
NA | TRBJ2-7 | many | TRBV6-1 | CASRRTRAESSYEQYF | TGTGCCAGCAGGCGCACCCGAGCGGAAAGCTCCTACGAGCAGTACTTC
NA | TRBJ1-5 | NA | TRBV6-1 | CASSGNLGGGRPQHF | TGTGCCAGCAGTGGAAATTTGGGGGGGGGGAGGCCCCAGCATTTT
NA | TRBJ1-2 | NA | TRBV9 | CASSVDEGNYGYTF | TGTGCCAGCAGCGTAGATGAGGGGAACTATGGCTACACCTTC
TRBD1 | TRBJ1-6 | NA | TRBV12-3/TRBV12-4 | CASRTSGGVSPLHF | TGTGCCAGCAGAACGTCAGGGGGCGTTTCACCCCTCCACTTT
NA | TRBJ2-1 | many | TRBV7-2 | CASSLLPTTDNEQFF | TGTGCCAGCAGCTTACTCCCCACGACAGACAATGAGCAGTTCTTC
TRBD1 | TRBJ1-4 | NA | TRBV15 | CATSRRGLNEKLFF | TGTGCCACCAGCCGAAGGGGGCTTAATGAAAAACTGTTTTTT
NA | TRBJ2-7 | many | TRBV11-2 | CASGDYRDRSYEQYF | TGTGCCAGCGGGGATTACCGGGACCGGTCCTACGAGCAGTACTTC
NA | TRBJ2-6 | many | TRBV7-9 | CASSSRGTGANVLTF | TGTGCCAGCAGCAGTCGGGGAACTGGGGCCAACGTCCTGACTTTC
NA | TRBJ1-2 | many | TRBV3-1 | CASSQEGQINYGYTF | TGTGCCAGCAGCCAAGAGGGGCAGATAAACTATGGCTACACCTTC
NA | TRBJ1-5 | NA | TRBV7-2 | CASSLYSYSNQPQHF | TGTGCCAGCAGCTTATATAGTTATAGCAATCAGCCCCAGCATTTT
NA | TRBJ2-2 | NA | TRBV11-2 | CASSSFVGGLNTGELFF | TGTGCCAGCAGCTCCTTCGTTGGGGGGCTTAACACCGGGGAGCTGTTTTTT
TRBD1 | TRBJ2-3 | NA | TRBV2 | CASSKDRDSTDTQYF | TGTGCCAGCAGTAAGGACAGGGATAGCACAGATACGCAGTATTTT
NA | TRBJ1-5 | many | TRBV12-3/TRBV12-4 | CASSSLRQPQHF | TGTGCCAGCAGTTCTTTACGGCAGCCCCAGCATTTT
NA | TRBJ1-3 | few | TRBV27 | CASSFSPKGVDTIYF | TGTGCCAGCAGTTTTTCCCCCAAAGGGGTGGACACCATATATTTT
TRBD1 | TRBJ1-1 | NA | TRBV6-2/TRBV6-3 | CASRLPGQRNTEAFF | TGTGCCAGCAGGCTCCCGGGACAGAGGAACACTGAAGCTTTCTTT
NA | TRBJ1-1 | many | TRBV18 | CASSPPPGRGTEAFF | TGTGCCAGCTCACCACCGCCCGGGAGAGGGACTGAAGCTTTCTTT
NA | TRBJ2-2 | NA | TRBV6-2/TRBV6-3 | CASKKEGPGELFF | TGTGCCAGCAAAAAGGAGGGCCCCGGGGAGCTGTTTTTT
TRBD1 | TRBJ1-4 | many | TRBV5-1 | CASGDRANEKLFF | TGCGCCAGCGGGGACAGGGCTAATGAAAAACTGTTTTTT
TRBD1 | TRBJ2-2 | NA | TRBV28 | CASSTDRGLGELFF | TGTGCCAGCAGTACTGACAGGGGGCTCGGGGAGCTGTTTTTT
NA | TRBJ1-2 | many | TRBV20-1 | CSAKGGNGYTF | TGCAGTGCGAAGGGCGGGAATGGCTACACCTTC
TRBD1 | TRBJ1-5 | once | TRBV12-3/TRBV12-4 | CASSIRTGNNQPQHF | TGTGCCAGCAGTATAAGGACAGGAAACAATCAGCCCCAGCATTTT
TRBD2 | TRBJ2-5 | many | TRBV6-6 | CASSYLAGVMRETQYF | TGTGCCAGCAGTTACCTAGCGGGAGTGATGAGGGAGACCCAGTACTTC
TRBD1 | TRBJ1-3 | many | TRBV5-1 | CASSRGQGAGSGNTIYF | TGCGCCAGCAGCCGAGGACAGGGGGCCGGCTCTGGAAACACCATATATTTT
TRBD1 | TRBJ1-5 | few | TRBV7-2 | CASSLGWGDRSNQPQHF | TGTGCCAGCAGCTTAGGTTGGGGGGACAGGAGCAATCAGCCCCAGCATTTT
TRBD1 | TRBJ1-5 | many | TRBV12-3/TRBV12-4 | CASSAGTGWGSSNQPQHF | TGTGCCAGCAGTGCCGGGACAGGGTGGGGAAGTAGCAATCAGCCCCAGCATTTT
TRBD1 | TRBJ1-2 | NA | TRBV29-1 | CSVWTGIYGYTF | TGCAGCGTGTGGACAGGGATCTATGGCTACACCTTC
NA | TRBJ1-1 | many | TRBV28 | CASSQAGAGNTEAFF | TGTGCCAGCAGTCAAGCCGGGGCAGGGAACACTGAAGCTTTCTTT
NA | TRBJ1-5 | NA | TRBV6-6 | CASSYIDAGGWQPQHF | TGTGCCAGCAGTTACATAGACGCTGGGGGATGGCAGCCCCAGCATTTT
NA | TRBJ1-2 | many | TRBV7-9 | CASSLDFRVYGYTF | TGTGCCAGCAGCTTAGATTTCAGGGTTTATGGCTACACCTTC
NA | TRBJ2-3 | many | TRBV12-3/TRBV12-4 | CASSLAGGEDTQYF | TGTGCCAGCAGTTTAGCGGGAGGAGAAGATACGCAGTATTTT
NA | TRBJ1-3 | NA | TRBV9 | CASSSTTGNTIYF | TGTGCCAGCAGCTCCACTACCGGAAACACCATATATTTT
NA | TRBJ1-5 | few | TRBV12-3/TRBV12-4 | CASSFLQHNQPQHF | TGTGCCAGCAGTTTCCTACAGCACAATCAGCCCCAGCATTTT
TRBD2 | TRBJ2-1 | NA | TRBV20-1 | CSASGAGGGYNEQFF | TGCAGTGCTAGTGGGGCGGGAGGGGGATACAATGAGCAGTTCTTC
NA | TRBJ1-3 | many | TRBV28 | CASSEHSSGNTIYF | TGTGCCAGCAGCGAACATAGCTCTGGAAACACCATATATTTT
TRBD1 | TRBJ2-7 | NA | TRBV4-1 | CASSQNDRDGDEQYF | TGCGCCAGCAGCCAGAACGACAGGGACGGGGACGAGCAGTACTTC
NA | TRBJ2-7 | few | TRBV19 | CASSIRRSYEQYF | TGTGCCAGTAGTATCCGACGGTCCTACGAGCAGTACTTC
NA | TRBJ2-5 | many | TRBV6-1 | CASSVYAFQETQYF | TGTGCCAGCAGTGTTTACGCGTTCCAAGAGACCCAGTACTTC
TRBD2 | TRBJ2-1 | few | TRBV19 | CASSIDFSGRHNEQFF | TGTGCCAGTAGTATAGATTTCAGCGGGAGACACAATGAGCAGTTCTTC
NA | TRBJ2-7 | many | TRBV6-2/TRBV6-3 | CASFSRGENEQYF | TGTGCCAGCTTCAGCAGGGGCGAGAACGAGCAGTACTTC
NA | TRBJ2-1 | NA | TRBV6-1 | CASKASLYNEQFF | TGTGCCAGCAAAGCCTCTCTCTACAATGAGCAGTTCTTC